This T cell receptor beta chain was observed in a study of OX40 agonist ivuxolimab in advanced cancers. About the study: Under the entry rules, prior anti-PD-1, anti-PD-L1 or anti-CTLA-4 therapy was allowed, and approximately 36% had some. Overall study results and limits: Those patients achieving a partial response at 0.1-3.0 mg/kg showed among the lowest clonal expansion.

As to this clone: Antigen: not known.

The V and J ends lost 3 bases and 9 bases respectively, with 12 bases between them. Germline V gives CDR1 SNHLY, CDR2 FYNNEI. The CDR3 sequence is 12 residues long. TCRdb's table, derived via immunoSEQ multiplex PCR, lists solely in-frame clones and lacks some. The sample lists about 96,000 clones, under 85% occurring once. The sample in question was CD4+ or CD8+ T cells sorted from blood, obtained in a trial of the OX40 agonist ivuxolimab. The receptor comes from an adult with an advanced solid tumor such as melanoma, head and neck, liver or kidney cancer. This chain uses TRBV2 with TRBJ2-7; D is possibly TRBD2 (5 bases). Here the CDR3 reads CASSDRGTSQYF. In DNA form, the CDR3 reads TGTGCCAGCAGTGACCGGGGTACGTCGCAGTACTTC.